The T cell receptor (beta chain) described here comes from a study of blood T cell repertoires in COVID-19 (dated by TCRdb to about 2020). Context from the whole study: Samples from collaborators originated in the United States, Italy and Spain and spanned both the acute and convalescent phases of COVID-19. The prospective study material was composed of cDNA or gDNA derived from T cells, B-cell-depleted T cells, or PBMCs. Deeply sampled blood TCRbeta repertoires from subjects exposed to, actively infected with, or recovered from COVID-19 were included in the dataset. The repertoires were made available in a free public database intended to serve as a resource for research on the immune response to SARS-CoV-2. Samples came from the ongoing ImmuneRACE study (first 160 participants) plus 1,254 subjects from 6 global collaborators. A de-identified subject ID, COVID-19 status, age in years and sex were almost always included in the sample metadata. Where HLA class I and class II types were available, the types were taken from metadata supplied by the sample provider, not from assay-based typing.

Participants in the prospective study were enrolled through a virtual design, were aged roughly 18 to 100 years, and lived in some 24 United States geographic areas. Cohort assignment in the prospective study relied on participant-reported clinical history from a screening survey and a study questionnaire. Exposed participants were defined as having been in contact with someone with a PCR-confirmed or clinician-diagnosed COVID-19 case within 2 weeks of study entry. In the prospective study, mobile phlebotomists collected whole blood, serum and a nasopharyngeal or oropharyngeal swab from each participant. Additional blood draws and questionnaires over an approximately two-month period could optionally be provided by prospective study participants. Prospective study blood samples were shipped either frozen or at room temperature before DNA extraction. Here is what the overall study found, with its caveats: Clinical and demographic metadata were provided uncurated, with the amount varying by source and participant.

The immunoSEQ Assay, a bias-controlled multiplex PCR, was used to amplify TCRbeta CDR3 regions from genomic DNA. The authors processed their data as follows. The number of nucleated cells in each sample was estimated from the amplification of reference gene primers within the assay. To quantify the absolute abundance of each unique TCRbeta CDR3 rearrangement, sequence reads were collapsed and filtered. For each sample, productive Simpson clonality was calculated as the square root of Simpson's diversity index over productive rearrangements. TCRdb limited this immuneACCESS table to in-frame rearrangements with V and J called. A share of clones is missing; checked studies link under half to unresolved V genes, and the rest is unexplained. D and trimming were read from the DNA, whereas the V and J calls and clone size are those reported in that table. This sample has more than 200,000 clones in its table, and about 90% of those were observed once. The ten largest clones take up approximately 3.7% of the sample.

Inclusive of the bounding cysteine and phenylalanine, the CDR3 is 17 residues long. Only CDR3 DNA remains: 51 bases, in frame from the first base. Trimming leaves V shorter by 1 base and J shorter by 0 bases, with the junction holding 6 bases beyond the gene matches. Sequences LNHDA (CDR1) and SQIVND (CDR2) are obtained from the germline V gene (reference sequence). To note about this clone: Its recognized antigen is unknown. Base quality data are lacking; no much larger clone is found one base away.

The material sequenced was PBMCs or T cells enriched from blood (not recorded which). Recombination connected TRBV19 to TRBJ1-5, with 7 middle bases fitting TRBD1. This receptor was obtained from a woman in her 30s who had been exposed to COVID-19. The CDR3 region has the sequence CASSIVAGTDSNQPQHF. The DNA sequence is given as TGTGCCAGTAGTATAGTGGCCGGGACAGATAGCAATCAGCCCCAGCATTTT.